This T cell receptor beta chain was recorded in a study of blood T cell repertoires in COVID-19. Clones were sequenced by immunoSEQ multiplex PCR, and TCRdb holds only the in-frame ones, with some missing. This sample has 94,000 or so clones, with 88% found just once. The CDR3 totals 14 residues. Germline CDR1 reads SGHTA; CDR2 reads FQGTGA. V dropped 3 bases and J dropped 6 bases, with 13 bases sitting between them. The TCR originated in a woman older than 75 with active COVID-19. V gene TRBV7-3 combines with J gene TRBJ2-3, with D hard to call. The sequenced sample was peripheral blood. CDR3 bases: TGTGCCAGCAGCTTGGCGGCCGAAAAGGATACGCAGTATTTT. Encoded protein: CASSLAAEKDTQYF.